The subject of this entry is one T cell receptor beta chain. The antigen it binds to is not known. Base qualities are not recorded, but no much larger clone differs from it by a single base. The entry originates in a study of T cells in narcolepsy (dated by TCRdb to between 2018 and 2020). In the study overall: Patients with narcolepsy type 1 or type 2 (NT1, NT2) were enrolled in the study together with healthy control donors. The study used TCR Vbeta sequencing to track clonotypes in blood and CSF while looking for autoreactive T cells in narcolepsy patients that target self-antigens of hypocretin neurons (hypocretin, TRIB2).

General conclusions and limits of the study: Plots that compared CSF and blood CD4+ T cell clonotypes from the same patient highlighted HCRT-specific and TRIB2-specific autoreactive clonotypes. No sequences matching autoreactive T cell clones were present in some of the blood memory CD4+ repertoires from patients and controls. Patients and controls had similar numbers of sequenced blood memory CD4+ clonotypes, with averages of 39,000 to 50,000 in patients and around 36,000 in controls. According to the report, autoreactive clonotypes were detected serially in the blood of the same patients and of different patients, but not in healthy controls.

The library was made by the immunoSEQ multiplex PCR assay. What TCRdb holds here is the immuneACCESS table cut down to in-frame rearrangements. Part of the clones is not present; checked against another copy, under half of the missing clones reflect an unresolved V gene, and the others are unexplained. The sample table holds roughly 30,000 clones, of which roughly 78% were seen once. Less than 1.5% of the sample is held by the ten biggest clonotypes. CDR1 and CDR2, per the germline V gene, are SGHDN and FVKESK. The CDR3 spans 16 residues, from the cysteine through the phenylalanine. Only CDR3 DNA is held: 48 bases, read in frame from base 1. Compared with germline, V lacks 2 bases and J lacks 7 bases; bases without a gene match: 6. Memory CD4+ T cells were sorted ex vivo from peripheral blood of narcolepsy patients and healthy controls for TCR Vbeta sequencing.

Sequenced: CD45RA- memory CD4+ T cells from PBMCs. The cell subset or site label for this specimen denotes: memory T cells sorted ex vivo from peripheral blood. Rearrangement joined TRBV14 to TRBJ2-1, with TRBD2 identical over 12 junction bases. The source is a human donor with narcolepsy. This receptor has the CDR3 CASSQLLAGGRNEQFF. Read as DNA, the sequence is TGTGCCAGCAGCCAACTACTAGCGGGGGGAAGGAATGAGCAGTTCTTC.